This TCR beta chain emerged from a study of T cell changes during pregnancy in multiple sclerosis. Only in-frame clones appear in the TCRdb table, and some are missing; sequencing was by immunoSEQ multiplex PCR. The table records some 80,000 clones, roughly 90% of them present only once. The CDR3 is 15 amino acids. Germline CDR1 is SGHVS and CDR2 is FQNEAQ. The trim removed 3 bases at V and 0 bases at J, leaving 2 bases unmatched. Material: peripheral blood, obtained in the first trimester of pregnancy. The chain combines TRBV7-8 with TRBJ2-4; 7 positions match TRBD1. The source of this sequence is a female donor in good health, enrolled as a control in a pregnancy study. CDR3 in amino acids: CASSLTGIAKNIQYF. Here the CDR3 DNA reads TGTGCCAGCAGCTTGACAGGGATAGCCAAAAACATTCAGTACTTC.